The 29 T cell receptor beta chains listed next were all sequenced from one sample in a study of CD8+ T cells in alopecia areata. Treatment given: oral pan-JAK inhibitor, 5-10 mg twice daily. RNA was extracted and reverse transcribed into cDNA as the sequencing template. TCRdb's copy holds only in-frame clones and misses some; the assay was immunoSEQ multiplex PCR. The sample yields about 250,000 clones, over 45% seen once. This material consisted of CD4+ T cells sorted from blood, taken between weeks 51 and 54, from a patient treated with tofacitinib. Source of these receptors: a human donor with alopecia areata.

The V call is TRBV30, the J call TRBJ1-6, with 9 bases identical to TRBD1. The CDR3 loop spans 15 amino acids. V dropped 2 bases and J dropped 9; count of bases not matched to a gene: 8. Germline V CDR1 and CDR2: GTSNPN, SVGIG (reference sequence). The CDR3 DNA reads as TGTGCCTGGAGTTTCCCCACAGGGGGCAGTTCACCCCTCCACTTT. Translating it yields CAWSFPTGGSSPLHF.

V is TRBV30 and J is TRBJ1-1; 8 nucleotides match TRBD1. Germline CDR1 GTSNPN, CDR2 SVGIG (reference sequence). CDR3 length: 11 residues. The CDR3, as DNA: TGTGCTTCCGGACAGGGACGGGTAGCTTTCTTT. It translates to CASGQGRVAFF.

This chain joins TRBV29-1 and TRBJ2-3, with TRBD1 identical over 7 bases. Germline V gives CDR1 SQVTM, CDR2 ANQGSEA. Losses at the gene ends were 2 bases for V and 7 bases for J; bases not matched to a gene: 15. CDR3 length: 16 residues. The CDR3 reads CSVEPRDRALLNTQYF. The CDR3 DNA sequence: TGCAGCGTTGAACCCCGTGACAGGGCCCTCCTGAATACGCAGTATTTT.

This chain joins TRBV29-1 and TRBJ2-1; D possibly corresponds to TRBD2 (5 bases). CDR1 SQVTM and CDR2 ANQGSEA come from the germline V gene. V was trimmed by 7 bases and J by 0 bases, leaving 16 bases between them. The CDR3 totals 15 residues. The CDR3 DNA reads TGCAGCGCTGGACTTAGTGCGAGCTCCTACAATGAGCAGTTCTTC. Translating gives CSAGLSASSYNEQFF.

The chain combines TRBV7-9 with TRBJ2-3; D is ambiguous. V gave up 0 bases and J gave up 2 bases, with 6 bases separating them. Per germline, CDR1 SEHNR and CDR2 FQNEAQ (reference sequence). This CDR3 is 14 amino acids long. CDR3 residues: CASSLAGNTDTQYF. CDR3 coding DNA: TGTGCCAGCAGCTTAGCGGGAAACACAGATACGCAGTATTTT.

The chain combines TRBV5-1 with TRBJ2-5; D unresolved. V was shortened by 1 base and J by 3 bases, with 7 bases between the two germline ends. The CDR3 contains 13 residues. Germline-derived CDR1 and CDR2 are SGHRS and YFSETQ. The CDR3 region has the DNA TGCGCCAGCAGCTTGACAGCTGAAGAGACCCAGTACTTC. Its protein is CASSLTAEETQYF. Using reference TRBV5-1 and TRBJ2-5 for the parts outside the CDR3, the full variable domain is KAGVTQTPRYLIKTRGQQVTLSCSPISGHRSVSWYQQTPGQGLQFLFEYFSETQRNKGNFPGRFSGRQFSNSRSEMNVSTLELGDSALYLCASSLTAEETQYFGPGTRLLVL.

The DNA for the CDR3 is TGTGCCAGCTCTAGCGGGGGCGCCTACAATGAGCAGTTCTTC. Protein: CASSSGGAYNEQFF. The V and J genes are TRBV6-5 and TRBJ2-1; 10 nucleotides match TRBD2. Germline CDR1 is MNHEY and CDR2 is SVGAGI. The CDR3 totals 14 residues. V dropped 8 bases and J dropped 2; count of bases not matched to a gene: 3.

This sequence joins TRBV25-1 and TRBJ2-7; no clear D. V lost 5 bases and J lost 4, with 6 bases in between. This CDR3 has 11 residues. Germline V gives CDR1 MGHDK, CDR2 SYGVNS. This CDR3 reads CASSRIYEQYF. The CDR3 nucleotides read TGTGCCAGCAGTCGCATTTACGAGCAGTACTTC.

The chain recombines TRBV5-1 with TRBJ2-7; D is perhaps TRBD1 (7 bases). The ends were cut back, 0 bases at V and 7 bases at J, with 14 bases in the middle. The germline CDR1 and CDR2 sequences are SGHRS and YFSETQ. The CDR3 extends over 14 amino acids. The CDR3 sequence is CASSLGQGGEEQYF. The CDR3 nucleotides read TGCGCCAGCAGCTTGGGACAGGGAGGAGAAGAGCAGTACTTC.

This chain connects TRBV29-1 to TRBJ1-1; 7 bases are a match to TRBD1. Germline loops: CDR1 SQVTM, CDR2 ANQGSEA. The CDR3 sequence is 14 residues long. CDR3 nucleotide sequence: TGCAGTGCCACGACCGGGACAGAGAACACTGAAGCTTTCTTT. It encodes CSATTGTENTEAFF.

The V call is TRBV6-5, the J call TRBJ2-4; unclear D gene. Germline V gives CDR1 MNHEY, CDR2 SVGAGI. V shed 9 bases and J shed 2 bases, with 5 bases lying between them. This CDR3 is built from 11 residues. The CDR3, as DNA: TGTGCCAGTTCGTCCAAAAACATTCAGTACTTC. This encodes CASSSKNIQYF.

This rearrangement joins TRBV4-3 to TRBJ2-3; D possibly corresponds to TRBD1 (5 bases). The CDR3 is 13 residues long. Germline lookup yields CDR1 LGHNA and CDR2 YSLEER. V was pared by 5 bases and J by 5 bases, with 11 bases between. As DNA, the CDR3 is TGCGCCAGCAGCAGGCAGGGTGAAGATACGCAGTATTTT. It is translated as CASSRQGEDTQYF.

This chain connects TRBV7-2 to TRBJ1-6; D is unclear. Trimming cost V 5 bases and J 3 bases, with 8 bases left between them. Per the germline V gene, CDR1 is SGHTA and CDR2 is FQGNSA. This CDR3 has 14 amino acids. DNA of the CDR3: TGTGCCAGCAGCGCCCGGGACTATAATTCACCCCTCCACTTT. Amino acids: CASSARDYNSPLHF. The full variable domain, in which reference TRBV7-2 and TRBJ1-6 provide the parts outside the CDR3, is GAGVSQSPSNKVTEKGKDVELRCDPISGHTALYWYRQSLGQGLEFLIYFQGNSAPDKSGLPSDRFSAERTGGSVSTLTIQRTQQEDSAVYLCASSARDYNSPLHFGNGTRLTVT.

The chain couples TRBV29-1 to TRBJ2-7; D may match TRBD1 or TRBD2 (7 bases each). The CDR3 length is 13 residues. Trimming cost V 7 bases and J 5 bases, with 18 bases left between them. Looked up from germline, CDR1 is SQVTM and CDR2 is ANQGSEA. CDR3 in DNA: TGCAGCGGCAGGGGGGGTTCATACGACGAGCAGTACTTC. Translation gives CSGRGGSYDEQYF.

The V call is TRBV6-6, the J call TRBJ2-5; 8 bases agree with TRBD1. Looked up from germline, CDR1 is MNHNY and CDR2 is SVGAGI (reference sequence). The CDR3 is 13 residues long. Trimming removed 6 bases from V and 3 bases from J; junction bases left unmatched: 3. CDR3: CASREQGEETQYF. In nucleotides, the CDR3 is TGTGCCAGCAGAGAACAGGGGGAAGAGACCCAGTACTTC.

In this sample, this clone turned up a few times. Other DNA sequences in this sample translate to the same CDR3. The CDR3 DNA is TGCAGCGGGAGGAACACTGAAGCTTTCTTT. Its translation is CSGRNTEAFF. The chain carries TRBV29-1 and TRBJ1-1; D not certain. The CDR3 has 10 amino acids. Germline V CDR1 and CDR2: SQVTM, ANQGSEA. The ends were cut back, 7 bases at V and 1 base at J, with 4 bases in the middle.

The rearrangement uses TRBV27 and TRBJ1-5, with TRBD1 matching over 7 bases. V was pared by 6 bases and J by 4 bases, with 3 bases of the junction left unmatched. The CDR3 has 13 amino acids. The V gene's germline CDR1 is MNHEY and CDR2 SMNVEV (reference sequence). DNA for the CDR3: TGTGCCAGCAGACGGACAGGTAATCAGCCCCAGCATTTT. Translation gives CASRRTGNQPQHF.

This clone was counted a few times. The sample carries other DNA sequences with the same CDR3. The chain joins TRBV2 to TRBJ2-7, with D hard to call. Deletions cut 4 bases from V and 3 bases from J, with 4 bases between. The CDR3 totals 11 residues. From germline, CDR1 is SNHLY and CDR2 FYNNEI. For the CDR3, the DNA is TGTGCCAGCAGTGCATACTACGAGCAGTACTTC. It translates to CASSAYYEQYF.

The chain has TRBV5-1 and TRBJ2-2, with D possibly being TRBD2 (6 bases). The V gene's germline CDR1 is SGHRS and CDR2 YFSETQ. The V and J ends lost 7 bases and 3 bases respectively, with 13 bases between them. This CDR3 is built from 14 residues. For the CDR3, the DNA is TGCGCCAGCCTCCGGGACTTCGACACCGGGGAGCTGTTTTTT. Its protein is CASLRDFDTGELFF.

DNA for the CDR3: TGTGCCAGCAGTGCCCGGGAACAGGGTACCGGCTACACCTTC. This codes for CASSAREQGTGYTF. The chain joins TRBV2 to TRBJ1-2; D is perhaps TRBD1 (6 bases). The germline V and J ends were trimmed by 4 bases and 8 bases, with 17 bases remaining between them. CDR1 and CDR2 (germline): SNHLY, FYNNEI. The CDR3 has 14 residues.

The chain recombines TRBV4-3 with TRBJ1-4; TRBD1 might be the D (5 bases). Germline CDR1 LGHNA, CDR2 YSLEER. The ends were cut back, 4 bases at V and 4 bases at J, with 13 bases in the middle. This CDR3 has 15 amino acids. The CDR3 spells CASSPELQVNEKLFF. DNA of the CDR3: TGCGCCAGCAGCCCAGAACTACAGGTTAATGAAAAACTGTTTTTT.

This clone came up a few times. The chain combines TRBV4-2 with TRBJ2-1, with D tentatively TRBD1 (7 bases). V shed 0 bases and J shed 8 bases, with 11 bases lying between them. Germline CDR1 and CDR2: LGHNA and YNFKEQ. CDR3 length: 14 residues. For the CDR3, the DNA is TGTGCCAGCAGCCAAGAAGGAGGGGGCGATGAGCAGTTCTTC. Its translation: CASSQEGGGDEQFF.

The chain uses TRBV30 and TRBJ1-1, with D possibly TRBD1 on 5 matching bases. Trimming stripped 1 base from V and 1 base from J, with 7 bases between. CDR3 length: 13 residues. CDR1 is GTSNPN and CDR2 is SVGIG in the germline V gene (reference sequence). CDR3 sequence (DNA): TGTGCCTGGAGTGATCAGGGGAACACTGAAGCTTTCTTT. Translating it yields CAWSDQGNTEAFF.

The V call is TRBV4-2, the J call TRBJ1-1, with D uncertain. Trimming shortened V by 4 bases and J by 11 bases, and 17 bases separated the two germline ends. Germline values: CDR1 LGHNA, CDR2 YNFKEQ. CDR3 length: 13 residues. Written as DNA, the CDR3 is TGTGCCAGCAGCCCTTTACCCCCCCAAGGGGCTTTCTTT. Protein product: CASSPLPPQGAFF.

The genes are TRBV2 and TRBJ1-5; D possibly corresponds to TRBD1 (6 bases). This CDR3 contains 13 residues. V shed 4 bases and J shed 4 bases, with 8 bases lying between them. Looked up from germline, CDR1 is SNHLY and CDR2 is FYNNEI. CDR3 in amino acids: CASSGQDNQPQHF. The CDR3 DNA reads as TGTGCCAGCAGTGGACAGGATAATCAGCCCCAGCATTTT.

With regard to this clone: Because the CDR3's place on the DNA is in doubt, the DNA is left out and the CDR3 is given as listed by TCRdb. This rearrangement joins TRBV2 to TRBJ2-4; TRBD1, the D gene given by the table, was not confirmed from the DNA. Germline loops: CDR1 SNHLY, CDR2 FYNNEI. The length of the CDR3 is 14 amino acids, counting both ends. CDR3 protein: CASSEFGQGAQWYF.

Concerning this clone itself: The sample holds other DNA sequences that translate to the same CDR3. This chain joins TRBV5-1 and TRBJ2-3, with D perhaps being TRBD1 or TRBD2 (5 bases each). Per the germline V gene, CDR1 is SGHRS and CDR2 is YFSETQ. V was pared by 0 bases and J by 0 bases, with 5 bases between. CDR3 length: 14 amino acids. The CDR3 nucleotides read TGCGCCAGCAGCTTGGGGGGGAGCACAGATACGCAGTATTTT. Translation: CASSLGGSTDTQYF.

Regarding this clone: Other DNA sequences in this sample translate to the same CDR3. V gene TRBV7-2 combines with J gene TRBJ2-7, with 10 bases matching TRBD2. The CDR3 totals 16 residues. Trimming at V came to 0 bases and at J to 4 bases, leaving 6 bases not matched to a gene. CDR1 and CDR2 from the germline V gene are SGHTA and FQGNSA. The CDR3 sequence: CASSLAASGGSYEQYF. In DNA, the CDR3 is TGTGCCAGCAGCTTAGCCGCTAGCGGGGGATCTTACGAGCAGTACTTC.

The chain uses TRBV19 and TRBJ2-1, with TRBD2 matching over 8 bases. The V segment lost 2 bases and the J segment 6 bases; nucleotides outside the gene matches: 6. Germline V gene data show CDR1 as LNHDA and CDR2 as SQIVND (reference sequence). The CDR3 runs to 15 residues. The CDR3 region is CASSINGGAVNEQFF. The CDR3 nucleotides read TGTGCCAGTAGTATAAACGGGGGGGCGGTCAATGAGCAGTTCTTC.